A single TCR beta chain is shown here with its context. Its antigen is not identified. This sample is part of a study of cytomegalovirus exposure and HLA in healthy donors. Study observations and caveats: The study labeled 150 to 200 TCR beta chains cytomegalovirus-associated.

The PCR contained 60 Vbeta and 13 Jbeta primers. Only in-frame clones appear in the TCRdb table, and some are missing; sequencing was by immunoSEQ multiplex PCR. The data show fewer than 150,000 clones, 75% seen once. The sequencing input was PBMCs. The source of this sequence is a man younger than 45 in good health and CMV-seronegative.

The CDR3 region has the DNA TGTGCCAGCAGTGGAGGATTGGGGCAGTATTTT. It codes for CASSGGLGQYF. The V gene is TRBV28, the J gene TRBJ2-3; D might be TRBD2 (5 bases). The CDR3 length is 11 residues. V dropped 5 bases and J dropped 11 bases, with 11 bases sitting between them. From germline, CDR1 is MDHEN and CDR2 SYDVKM.